This T cell receptor (beta chain) appears in the sequencing data of a study of T cells in Graves' hyperthyroidism and ophthalmopathy. There were TCR beta CDR3 regions amplified from RNA transcripts. Researchers ran a first-round RT-PCR on the TCR CDR3 using the HTBI primer set. MiXCR, applied by TCRdb to the multiplex PCR reads, yields one record per CDR3 protein. Of around 370,000 distinct CDR3 sequences detected, under 20% appear once; the ten largest clones hold around 40%. The table lists this clonotype with a few counts. Unmatched junction bases numbered 13, after V lost 5 bases and J lost 6 bases. This CDR3 is built from 16 residues. Per germline, CDR1 LNHDA and CDR2 SQIVND (reference sequence).

The sequenced sample consisted of blood. The sequence came from a man younger than 35 with Graves' ophthalmopathy. The V call is TRBV19, the J call TRBJ1-2; 9 bases are a match to TRBD1. CDR3 sequence (DNA): TGTGCCAGTAGTTTTCAACCTGGGACAGGGCTTGATGGCTACACCTTC. This encodes CASSFQPGTGLDGYTF.